This T cell receptor beta chain was captured by sequencing in a study of control samples from healthy donors and cancer patients. Trimming cost V 6 bases and J 6 bases, with 8 bases left between them. This CDR3 spans 12 amino acids. CDR1 MNHEY and CDR2 SVGAGI come from the germline V gene. TCRdb keeps only in-frame clones here, not all; method: immunoSEQ multiplex PCR. This table has 150,000 or so clones, around 94% appearing once. The receptor comes from a man in his fifties or sixties with colorectal cancer. The sample comprised PBMCs. The chain couples TRBV6-5 to TRBJ2-2, with D tentatively TRBD1 (5 bases). The CDR3, as DNA: TGTGCCAGCAGACAGACAGCCGGGGAGCTGTTTTTT. Protein: CASRQTAGELFF.